The clone carrying this T cell receptor (beta chain) came up a few times. The data originate from a study of beta chain features in type 1 diabetes. As every portion of the isolated RNA was reverse transcribed, the sequencing read expressed TCRB transcripts. Generated by immunoSEQ multiplex PCR, the TCRdb table keeps only in-frame clones and is missing some. Of over 700,000 clones in the sample, under 20% were seen once. The authors took one heparinised blood draw, averaging roughly 120 mL, from each donor. This sequence originates from a woman in her late teens or twenties in good health. Sequenced material: naive CD4+ T cells from blood.

The CDR3 region is CASSGGNEQYF. The CDR3 nucleotides are TGTGCCAGCAGCGGCGGAAACGAGCAGTACTTC. V and J are TRBV14 and TRBJ2-7; no definite D call. The CDR3 extends over 11 amino acids. V lost 5 bases and J 5 bases, leaving 7 bases between the germline ends. The germline V gene encodes CDR1 SGHDN and CDR2 FVKESK.